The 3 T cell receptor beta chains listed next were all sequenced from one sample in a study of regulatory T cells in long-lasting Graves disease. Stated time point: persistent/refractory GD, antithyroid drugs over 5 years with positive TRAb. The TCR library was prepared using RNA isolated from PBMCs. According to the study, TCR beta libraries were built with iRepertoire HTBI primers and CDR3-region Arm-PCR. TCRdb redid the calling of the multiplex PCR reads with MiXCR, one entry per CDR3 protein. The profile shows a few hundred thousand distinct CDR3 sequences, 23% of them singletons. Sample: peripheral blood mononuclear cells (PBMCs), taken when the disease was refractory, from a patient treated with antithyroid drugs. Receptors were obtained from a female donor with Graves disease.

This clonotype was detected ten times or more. CDR3 coding DNA: TGTGCCATCAGCCCAGGGACTAGCGGGACCTACGAGCAGTACTTC. This gives the protein CAISPGTSGTYEQYF. The rearrangement uses TRBV10-3 and TRBJ2-7; 13 bases map to TRBD2. V was clipped by 6 bases and J by 2 bases; unmatched bases: 4. This CDR3 has 15 amino acids. Germline assignment: CDR1 ENHRY and CDR2 SYGVKD.

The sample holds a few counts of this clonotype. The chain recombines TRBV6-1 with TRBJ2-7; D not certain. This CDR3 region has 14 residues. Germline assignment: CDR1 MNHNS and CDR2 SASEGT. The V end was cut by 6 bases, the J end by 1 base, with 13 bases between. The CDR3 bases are TGTGCCAGCAGGGCCAGGTCACCATCCTACGAGCAGTACTTC. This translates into CASRARSPSYEQYF.

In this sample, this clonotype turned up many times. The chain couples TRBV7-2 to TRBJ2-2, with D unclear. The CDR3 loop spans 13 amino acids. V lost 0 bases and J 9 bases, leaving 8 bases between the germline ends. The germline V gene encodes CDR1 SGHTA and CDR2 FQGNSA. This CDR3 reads CASSLAQDRELFF. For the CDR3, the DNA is TGTGCCAGCAGCTTAGCTCAGGATAGGGAGCTGTTTTTT.